The 29 T cell receptor beta chains given below trace back to one sample, sequenced in a study of cytomegalovirus exposure and HLA in healthy donors. The PCR ran on 60 Vbeta and 13 Jbeta primers. Profiled with immunoSEQ multiplex PCR; TCRdb holds only in-frame clones, not every one. The sample lists about 95,000 clones; around four fifths were seen once. Sequencing was carried out using PBMCs. The receptors come from a man aged 25-45 years in good health and CMV-seropositive.

V is TRBV30 and J is TRBJ2-1; D is possibly TRBD2 (5 bases). V was shortened by 0 bases and J by 7 bases, with 13 bases between the two germline ends. This CDR3 region has 14 residues. CDR1 is GTSNPN and CDR2 is SVGIG in the germline V gene (reference sequence). The chain's CDR3 is CAWSVQISGNEQFF. The CDR3 nucleotides are TGTGCCTGGAGTGTACAAATCTCGGGGAATGAGCAGTTCTTC.

V usage is TRBV7-9 and J usage is TRBJ1-5; 7 positions match TRBD1. The J segment lost 5 bases and the V segment lost 4 bases, leaving 8 bases of the junction unmatched. Germline V lookup: CDR1 SEHNR, CDR2 FQNEAQ (reference sequence). This CDR3 has 15 residues. The CDR3 spells CASSSLTGPYQPQHF. The CDR3 nucleotides are TGTGCCAGCAGCTCCCTGACAGGGCCTTATCAGCCCCAGCATTTT.

The V call is TRBV6-5, the J call TRBJ1-5; D remains ambiguous. V lost 3 bases and J 3 bases, leaving 9 bases between the germline ends. CDR3 length equals 14 residues. Germline values: CDR1 MNHEY, CDR2 SVGAGI. The DNA of the CDR3 is TGTGCCAGCAGTTATAACAGCTACAATCAGCCCCAGCATTTT. It yields the protein CASSYNSYNQPQHF.

The chain employs TRBV6-5 and TRBJ2-5; D is possibly TRBD1 (5 bases). The germline V gene has CDR1 MNHEY and CDR2 SVGAGI. V gave up 9 bases and J gave up 11 bases, with 10 bases separating them. The CDR3 is 9 amino acids. CDR3: CARCPGQYF. CDR3 nucleotide sequence: TGTGCCAGGTGCCCAGGGCAGTACTTC.

The chain joins TRBV28 to TRBJ1-5; D not certain. The CDR3 sequence is 15 residues long. The V gene lost 8 bases and the J gene lost 9 bases, with 23 bases spanning the gap. The germline V gene encodes CDR1 MDHEN and CDR2 SYDVKM. The CDR3 loop reads CASPPDTRPVGPQHF. Here the CDR3 DNA reads TGTGCCAGCCCACCCGACACCCGACCCGTTGGGCCCCAGCATTTT.

This clone was observed a single time. The rearrangement joins TRBV9 to TRBJ2-7; 7 nucleotides agree with TRBD2. With 0 bases clipped from V and 5 bases from J, the junction kept 8 bases outside the gene matches. Germline values: CDR1 SGDLS, CDR2 YYNGEE. The CDR3 is 15 residues long. The CDR3 loop reads CASSVGSLAVNEQYF. In nucleotides, the CDR3 is TGTGCCAGCAGCGTAGGTAGCCTAGCGGTGAACGAGCAGTACTTC. The full variable domain, its missing parts supplied by reference TRBV9 and TRBJ2-7, is DSGVTQTPKHLITATGQRVTLRCSPRSGDLSVYWYQQSLDQGLQFLIQYYNGEERAKGNILERFSAQQFPDLHSELNLSSLELGDSALYFCASSVGSLAVNEQYFGPGTRLTVT.

This clone was counted a single time. This chain uses TRBV15 with TRBJ1-2; TRBD1 matches at 7 bases. V was clipped by 0 bases and J by 2 bases; unmatched bases: 0. The CDR3 contains 14 residues. Germline loops: CDR1 LNHNV, CDR2 YYDKDF (reference sequence). CDR3 nucleotides: TGTGCCACCAGCAGAGACAGGGGGAACTATGGCTACACCTTC. Protein sequence: CATSRDRGNYGYTF.

This chain uses TRBV10-3 with TRBJ2-7; 9 nucleotides match TRBD2. Looked up from germline, CDR1 is ENHRY and CDR2 is SYGVKD. This CDR3 contains 17 residues. Germline trimming cut 3 bases from V and 1 base from J; bases unmatched to any gene: 10. The CDR3 sequence is CAISDWPSGNKSYEQYF. CDR3 sequence (DNA): TGTGCCATCAGTGATTGGCCTAGCGGGAATAAATCCTACGAGCAGTACTTC.

The chain recombines TRBV20-1 with TRBJ2-5; no reliable D call. CDR1 is DFQATT, CDR2 SNEGSKA, per germline (reference sequence). The V gene lost 4 bases and the J gene lost 5 bases, with 8 bases spanning the gap. This CDR3 contains 11 residues. CDR3 nucleotides: TGCAGTGCTACGGAGAAGGAGACCCAGTACTTC. Its protein product is CSATEKETQYF.

V is TRBV4-3 and J is TRBJ1-2; D may be TRBD1 (5 bases). The V gene lost 1 base and the J gene lost 8 bases, with 26 bases spanning the gap. CDR1 and CDR2 (germline): LGHNA, YSLEER. CDR3 length: 18 residues. This chain's CDR3 is CASSQGAGTSAIRGGYTF. In nucleotides, the CDR3 is TGCGCCAGCAGCCAAGGAGCGGGGACTTCGGCCATACGGGGCGGCTACACCTTC.

The CDR3, as DNA: TGTGCCAGCAGCTTGGGACTGCCTGGCTACACCTTC. Amino acid sequence: CASSLGLPGYTF. This chain joins TRBV2 and TRBJ1-2, with D perhaps TRBD1 (5 bases). The V end lost 6 bases, the J end lost 7 bases, and 12 bases lay between the germline ends. The CDR3 loop spans 12 amino acids. Germline V gene data show CDR1 as SNHLY and CDR2 as FYNNEI.

Concerning this clone itself: One end of the junction is discordant with germline, which a read error may explain. The chain is built from TRBV11-2 and TRBJ2-7, with 10 positions matching TRBD1. CDR3 length: 16 residues. Germline CDR1 and CDR2: SGHAT and FQNNGV. CDR3 nucleotide sequence: TGTGCCAGCAGCTTTGAACGGACAGGGGGATCCTACGAGCGGTACTTC. Amino acids: CASSFERTGGSYERYF. Drawing the rest from reference TRBV11-2 and TRBJ2-7, the complete variable domain is EAGVAQSPRYKIIEKRQSVAFWCNPISGHATLYWYQQILGQGPKLLIQFQNNGVVDDSQLPKDRFSAERLKGVDSTLKIQPAKLEDSAVYLCASSFERTGGSYERYFGPGTRLTVT.

The chain employs TRBV5-1 and TRBJ1-4, with D unresolved. Germline CDR1 is SGHRS and CDR2 is YFSETQ. This CDR3 has 13 residues. Trimming cost V 0 bases and J 7 bases, with 7 bases left between them. CDR3 DNA: TGCGCCAGCAGCTTGGAGAGTGGTGAAAAACTGTTTTTT. Encoded protein: CASSLESGEKLFF.

This chain uses TRBV7-9 with TRBJ2-3; a possible D gene is TRBD2 (5 bases). CDR1 is SEHNR and CDR2 is FQNEAQ in the germline V gene (reference sequence). Deletions cut 0 bases from V and 4 bases from J, with 5 bases between. The length of the CDR3 is 13 residues. CDR3: CASSLAGADTQYF. DNA for the CDR3: TGTGCCAGCAGCTTAGCGGGAGCAGATACGCAGTATTTT. Full variable domain (outside the CDR3, taken from reference TRBV7-9 and TRBJ2-3): DTGVSQNPRHKITKRGQNVTFRCDPISEHNRLYWYRQTLGQGPEFLTYFQNEAQLEKSRLLSDRFSAERPKGSFSTLEIQRTEQGDSAMYLCASSLAGADTQYFGPGTRLTVL.

This clone was seen once. This rearrangement joins TRBV27 to TRBJ1-5; no clear D. Germline V gives CDR1 MNHEY, CDR2 SMNVEV (reference sequence). The V gene lost 4 bases and the J gene lost 5 bases, with 18 bases spanning the gap. The CDR3 consists of 16 residues. The chain's CDR3 is CASSSTRSAQDQPQHF. CDR3 nucleotides: TGTGCCAGCAGTTCCACCCGGTCGGCCCAGGATCAGCCCCAGCATTTT.

This chain links TRBV2 with TRBJ2-1; 13 bases are shared with TRBD2. This CDR3 comprises 16 residues. Germline V CDR1 and CDR2: SNHLY, FYNNEI. V lost 8 bases to trimming and J lost 4 bases; unmatched junction nucleotides: 8. CDR3 sequence: CASRGLAGPTYNEQFF. In DNA, the CDR3 is TGTGCCAGCCGGGGACTAGCGGGACCTACATACAATGAGCAGTTCTTC.

CDR3 DNA sequence: TGTGCCAGCAGCTACCGTAGCGGGATCCCAACAGATACGCAGTATTTT. As protein: CASSYRSGIPTDTQYF. The chain has TRBV5-4 and TRBJ2-3, with 8 bases matching TRBD2. The CDR3 has 16 residues. Trimming removed 3 bases from V and 3 bases from J; junction bases left unmatched: 9. From germline, CDR1 is SGHNT and CDR2 YYREEE (reference sequence). The full variable domain, in which reference TRBV5-4 and TRBJ2-3 provide the parts outside the CDR3, is ETGVTQSPTHLIKTRGQQVTLRCSSQSGHNTVSWYQQALGQGPQFIFQYYREEENGRGNFPPRFSGLQFPNYSSELNVNALELDDSALYLCASSYRSGIPTDTQYFGPGTRLTVL.

The CDR3 here is CASSIGTGDFTDTQYF. The CDR3 coding sequence is TGTGCCAGTAGTATTGGGACAGGGGATTTCACAGATACGCAGTATTTT. The V gene is TRBV19, the J gene TRBJ2-3; 10 bases are shared with TRBD1. J lost 2 bases, V lost 3 bases, and 5 bases had no gene match. Germline V gives CDR1 LNHDA, CDR2 SQIVND (reference sequence). The CDR3 totals 16 residues.

The CDR3 protein is CASSKQTGVTEAFF. Here the CDR3 DNA reads TGTGCCAGCAGTAAACAAACAGGGGTTACTGAAGCTTTCTTT. This chain links TRBV6-6 with TRBJ1-1; 7 bases match TRBD1. V lost 5 bases to trimming and J lost 5 bases; unmatched junction nucleotides: 8. Germline loops: CDR1 MNHNY, CDR2 SVGAGI (reference sequence). The CDR3 extends over 14 amino acids.

The genes are TRBV11-3 and TRBJ2-5; 10 bases match TRBD2. This CDR3 is built from 14 residues. Losses at the gene ends were 5 bases for V and 3 bases for J; bases not matched to a gene: 3. Germline CDR1 is SGHNT and CDR2 is YENEEA. CDR3 in amino acids: CASSPGLAEETQYF. The CDR3 DNA follows: TGTGCCAGCAGCCCAGGACTAGCGGAAGAGACCCAGTACTTC.

This chain uses TRBV7-2 with TRBJ1-3; D unresolved. There are 14 residues in the CDR3. The germline gives CDR1 SGHTA, CDR2 FQGNSA. V lost 5 bases and J lost 0, with 8 bases in between. The CDR3 DNA reads as TGTGCCAGCAGCAGGTCAGGCTCTGGAAACACCATATATTTT. Amino acid sequence: CASSRSGSGNTIYF.

The V call is TRBV6-1, the J call TRBJ2-2; 12 positions match TRBD1. This CDR3 is built from 14 residues. After removal of 4 bases from V and 9 bases from J, the junction contained 3 bases not matched to a gene. The germline CDR1 and CDR2 sequences are MNHNS and SASEGT. The CDR3 DNA reads as TGTGCCAGCAGTGGCGGGACAGGGGGCCGGGAGCTGTTTTTT. This translates into CASSGGTGGRELFF.

The chain couples TRBV6-6 to TRBJ1-5; D is uncertain. Trimming removed 6 bases at V and 5 bases at J, with 8 bases between. The germline gives CDR1 MNHNY, CDR2 SVGAGI (reference sequence). There are 12 residues in the CDR3. DNA of the CDR3: TGTGCCAGCAGGGGCAGAGATCAGCCCCAGCATTTT. Translating it yields CASRGRDQPQHF.

The chain links TRBV10-3 to TRBJ2-7; D uncertain. V was clipped by 2 bases and J by 2 bases, with 7 bases between them. The CDR3 totals 13 residues. CDR1 and CDR2 (germline): ENHRY, SYGVKD. Written as DNA, the CDR3 is TGTGCCATCAGTGAGGGCTCCGCCTACGAGCAGTACTTC. Residues: CAISEGSAYEQYF.

The chain uses TRBV10-3 and TRBJ2-3; 9 positions match TRBD1. The V and J ends lost 7 bases and 0 bases, in that order; junction bases with no gene match: 5. The CDR3 is 15 residues long. Germline V gene sequence: CDR1 ENHRY, CDR2 SYGVKD. For the CDR3, the DNA is TGTGCCATCACCCGGACAGGGGCTAGCACAGATACGCAGTATTTT. This codes for CAITRTGASTDTQYF.

This clone was seen a handful of times. This rearrangement joins TRBV10-2 to TRBJ1-3; D remains ambiguous. Germline V gives CDR1 WSHSY, CDR2 SAAADI. Trimming removed 3 bases from V and 5 bases from J, with 5 bases in between. The CDR3 is 12 residues long. The CDR3 is CASSDRRNTIYF. In DNA, the CDR3 is TGCGCCAGCAGTGACAGGAGAAACACCATATATTTT.

The V call is TRBV29-1, the J call TRBJ1-3; TRBD1 agrees at 8 bases. J lost 0 bases, V lost 6 bases, and 7 bases had no gene match. There are 15 residues in the CDR3. Germline V gives CDR1 SQVTM, CDR2 ANQGSEA. In nucleotides, the CDR3 is TGCAGCGTATACGGACAGGGTCGCTCTGGAAACACCATATATTTT. Its protein is CSVYGQGRSGNTIYF.

V is TRBV14 and J is TRBJ2-5, with 14 bases matching TRBD2. The junction had 8 bases not matched to a gene; V was cut back by 6 bases and J by 14 bases. The CDR3 covers 13 residues. Germline CDR1 and CDR2: SGHDN and FVKESK. The DNA for the CDR3 is TGTGCCAGCAGTCTCGGGACTAGCGGGAGTCGATACTTC. Translating gives CASSLGTSGSRYF.

The chain uses TRBV2 and TRBJ2-3; perhaps TRBD2 as D (5 bases). Trimming took off 6 bases at V and 6 bases at J, with 10 bases between the two ends. CDR3 size: 12 residues. Germline V gene data show CDR1 as SNHLY and CDR2 as FYNNEI. Here the CDR3 DNA reads TGTGCCAGCAGACGGGATGACGATACGCAGTATTTT. It is translated as CASRRDDDTQYF.